Following are 20 T cell receptor beta chains from one sample sequenced in a study of blood T cell repertoires in COVID-19. TCRdb keeps only in-frame clones here, not all; method: immunoSEQ multiplex PCR. The repertoire holds more than 200,000 clones, with approximately 86% as singletons. The sequenced sample was peripheral blood. Receptors were obtained from a woman older than 75 with active or convalescent COVID-19.

The chain uses TRBV7-9 and TRBJ2-4; 8 nucleotides agree with TRBD1. V was clipped by 5 bases and J by 9 bases; unmatched bases: 9. CDR1 is SEHNR, CDR2 FQNEAQ, per germline (reference sequence). The length of the CDR3 is 14 residues. CDR3 sequence reads: CASSQTDRAGIQYF. As DNA, the CDR3 is TGTGCCAGCAGCCAAACGGACAGGGCGGGCATTCAGTACTTC.

This chain joins TRBV24-1 and TRBJ2-5, with D possibly TRBD1 on 5 matching bases. Trimming stripped 4 bases from V and 1 base from J, with 12 bases between. CDR1 is KGHDR and CDR2 is SFDVKD in the germline V gene. The CDR3 length is 15 residues. The CDR3 DNA reads TGTGCCACCAGTGACCCCATGGACACCCAAGAGACCCAGTACTTC. It yields the protein CATSDPMDTQETQYF.

This chain links TRBV5-1 with TRBJ2-3, with 10 bases identical to TRBD2. This CDR3 is 14 amino acids long. Germline V lookup: CDR1 SGHRS, CDR2 YFSETQ. V lost 4 bases to trimming and J lost 4 bases; unmatched junction nucleotides: 3. The CDR3 sequence is CASSAGLASDTQYF. The CDR3 coding sequence is TGCGCCAGCAGCGCGGGACTAGCGTCAGATACGCAGTATTTT.

V and J are TRBV2 and TRBJ2-6; 9 bases are a match to TRBD1. V was clipped by 6 bases and J by 3 bases; unmatched bases: 6. Germline values: CDR1 SNHLY, CDR2 FYNNEI. CDR3 length: 16 residues. CDR3 region: CASRFDRGNGANVLTF. CDR3 sequence (DNA): TGTGCCAGCAGGTTTGACAGGGGGAATGGGGCCAACGTCCTGACTTTC.

The chain uses TRBV28 and TRBJ1-2, with D unclear. Trimming pared 10 bases from V and 8 bases from J, leaving 23 bases between. The CDR3 has 14 residues. In germline, CDR1 is MDHEN, CDR2 SYDVKM. The CDR3 DNA sequence: TGTGCCACCTTCCCCGGGGTTGGCTCAGGAGGCTACACCTTC. The encoded protein is CATFPGVGSGGYTF.

J is TRBJ2-5 and V is TRBV5-1; D perhaps matches TRBD1 (5 bases). The V and J ends lost 4 bases and 6 bases respectively, with 13 bases between them. CDR3 length: 13 residues. CDR1 SGHRS and CDR2 YFSETQ come from the germline V gene. The CDR3, as DNA: TGCGCCAGCAGCAAGGACAACCCACAGACCCAGTACTTC. Translation gives CASSKDNPQTQYF.

The chain joins TRBV6-6 to TRBJ2-3, with a tentative D call TRBD1 (6 bases). The germline V gene has CDR1 MNHNY and CDR2 SVGAGI (reference sequence). V lost 5 bases, J lost 5 bases, and 8 bases lay in between. This CDR3 spans 12 amino acids. The CDR3 region has the DNA TGTGCCAGCAGTAAGGGGGTAGATACGCAGTATTTT. Translation gives CASSKGVDTQYF.

This clone was seen a handful of times. The V and J genes are TRBV27 and TRBJ1-5; D not certain. Germline values: CDR1 MNHEY, CDR2 SMNVEV (reference sequence). This CDR3 contains 13 residues. Trimming left V 6 bases short and J 1 base short, with 7 bases between. The CDR3: CASSPESNQPQHF. Here the CDR3 DNA reads TGTGCCAGCAGCCCAGAAAGCAATCAGCCCCAGCATTTT.

V and J are TRBV5-1 and TRBJ2-2, with D tentatively TRBD2 (6 bases). Germline values: CDR1 SGHRS, CDR2 YFSETQ. The CDR3 has 15 residues. V lost 4 bases, J lost 5 bases, and 15 bases lay in between. CDR3 nucleotide sequence: TGCGCCAGCAGCATGAGTTGGGGGGTTACCGGGGAGCTGTTTTTT. This codes for CASSMSWGVTGELFF.

This chain joins TRBV30 and TRBJ2-5, with 7 bases matching TRBD2. Germline assignment: CDR1 GTSNPN and CDR2 SVGIG (reference sequence). Trimming at V came to 0 bases and at J to 12 bases, leaving 10 bases not matched to a gene. The CDR3 loop spans 13 amino acids. CDR3 sequence: CAWSVSTSLVKYF. The DNA for the CDR3 is TGTGCCTGGAGTGTGTCGACTAGCCTTGTTAAGTACTTC.

CDR3 coding DNA: TGTGCCATCAGCGGGGACACCTCTAACTATGGCTACACCTTC. Its translation: CAISGDTSNYGYTF. The rearrangement links TRBV10-3 to TRBJ1-2; a possible D gene is TRBD1 (6 bases). The V and J ends lost 6 bases and 0 bases respectively, with 11 bases between them. Germline V gene sequence: CDR1 ENHRY, CDR2 SYGVKD. The CDR3 extends over 14 amino acids.

The rearrangement joins TRBV28 to TRBJ1-4, with a tentative D call TRBD1 (6 bases). Germline CDR1 and CDR2: MDHEN and SYDVKM. CDR3 length equals 14 residues. The germline V and J ends were trimmed by 3 bases and 7 bases, with 12 bases remaining between them. The CDR3 region has the DNA TGTGCCAGCAGTTTGGGGGGGGCTGGTGAAAAACTGTTTTTT. It codes for CASSLGGAGEKLFF.

This chain links TRBV19 with TRBJ2-3, with a tentative D call TRBD1 (6 bases). The V end lost 5 bases, the J end lost 0 bases, and 9 bases lay between the germline ends. The germline CDR1 and CDR2 sequences are LNHDA and SQIVND (reference sequence). CDR3 length equals 14 residues. The CDR3 DNA reads as TGTGCCAGTAGTTCAGGGGTTAGCACAGATACGCAGTATTTT. It encodes CASSSGVSTDTQYF.

The rearrangement links TRBV2 to TRBJ1-2; D is unclear. V shed 3 bases and J shed 4 bases, with 12 bases lying between them. The germline gives CDR1 SNHLY, CDR2 FYNNEI. The CDR3 extends over 14 amino acids. The CDR3 DNA is TGTGCCAGCAGTGATCTGAACGCGGTCTATGGCTACACCTTC. Protein product: CASSDLNAVYGYTF.

The chain combines TRBV5-1 with TRBJ1-2; D is possibly TRBD1 (5 bases). The germline CDR1 and CDR2 sequences are SGHRS and YFSETQ. The CDR3 loop spans 16 amino acids. The V gene lost 0 bases and the J gene lost 7 bases, with 19 bases spanning the gap. DNA for the CDR3: TGCGCCAGCAGCTTGGCCGATTCTGGAGGGACCGGTGGCTACACCTTC. Its translation: CASSLADSGGTGGYTF.

In regard to this clone: The junction departs from germline at one end; a sequencing error may be responsible. The genes are TRBV30 and TRBJ1-2, with a tentative D call TRBD1 (5 bases). This CDR3 has 12 amino acids. Germline loops: CDR1 GTSNPN, CDR2 SVGIG (reference sequence). CDR3 loop: CVFRVSNYGYTF. The CDR3 coding sequence is TGCGTATTCAGGGTTTCTAACTATGGCTACACCTTC. Full variable domain (remainder filled in from reference TRBV30 and TRBJ1-2): SQTIHQWPATLVQPVGSPLSLECTVEGTSNPNLYWYRQAAGRGLQLLFYSVGIGQISSEVPQNLSASRPQDRQFILSSKKLLLSDSGFYLCVFRVSNYGYTFGSGTRLTVV.

V is TRBV6-6 and J is TRBJ1-6; TRBD1 might be the D (5 bases). Germline-derived CDR1 and CDR2 are MNHNY and SVGAGI (reference sequence). The CDR3 covers 13 residues. V gave up 5 bases and J gave up 11 bases, with 13 bases separating them. CDR3 in amino acids: CASSPGGMAPLHF. CDR3 in DNA: TGTGCCAGCAGTCCGGGGGGTATGGCACCCCTCCACTTT.

The chain joins TRBV24-1 to TRBJ2-2; TRBD1 matches 12 bases. Per germline, CDR1 KGHDR and CDR2 SFDVKD. V shed 4 bases, J shed 6 bases, and the junction held 5 bases outside the gene matches. This CDR3 has 16 residues. CDR3 residues: CATSDLGQGAPGELFF. For the CDR3, the DNA is TGTGCCACCAGTGACTTGGGACAGGGGGCGCCCGGGGAGCTGTTTTTT.

The table lists this clone with a few counts. The gene calls are TRBV5-1 and TRBJ1-2; 7 bases are a match to TRBD1. The CDR3 has 13 residues. The germline V gene has CDR1 SGHRS and CDR2 YFSETQ. Germline trimming cut 5 bases from V and 6 bases from J; bases unmatched to any gene: 7. CDR3 loop: CASSPRGLDGYTF. Written as DNA, the CDR3 is TGCGCCAGCAGTCCTAGGGGGCTGGATGGCTACACCTTC.

The chain couples TRBV29-1 to TRBJ2-7, with D perhaps matching TRBD2 (6 bases). The V end lost 5 bases, the J end lost 2 bases, and 10 bases lay between the germline ends. Germline lookup yields CDR1 SQVTM and CDR2 ANQGSEA. The CDR3 consists of 12 residues. The CDR3 loop is CSVSEGTYEQYF. For the CDR3, the DNA is TGCAGCGTTTCGGAGGGAACCTACGAGCAGTACTTC.